Given below is one T cell receptor (beta chain) in context. The entry originates in a study of blood T cell repertoires in COVID-19. On the study more broadly: Sources were T cells, B-cell-depleted T cells, or PBMCs; the material itself was cDNA or gDNA.

In the original processing: Amplified reference gene primers provided the basis for estimating nucleated cell counts. TCRdb's table, derived via immunoSEQ multiplex PCR, lists solely in-frame clones and lacks some. That table supplies the V and J calls and clone size; D and trimming were determined from the DNA. The table lists about 230,000 clones, 65% to 85% of them singletons, with approximately 9% in the top ten. Sequencing was performed on peripheral blood. The sequence derives from a middle-aged man with active or convalescent COVID-19.

CDR3 loop: CACGTPWPQHF. The CDR3 DNA is TGTGCCTGTGGGACACCCTGGCCCCAGCATTTT. The chain combines TRBV30 with TRBJ1-5; a weak D match, TRBD1 (6 bases). Looked up from germline, CDR1 is GTSNPN and CDR2 is SVGIG (reference sequence). Trimming removed 6 bases from V and 9 bases from J, with 12 bases in between. The CDR3 is 11 residues long.